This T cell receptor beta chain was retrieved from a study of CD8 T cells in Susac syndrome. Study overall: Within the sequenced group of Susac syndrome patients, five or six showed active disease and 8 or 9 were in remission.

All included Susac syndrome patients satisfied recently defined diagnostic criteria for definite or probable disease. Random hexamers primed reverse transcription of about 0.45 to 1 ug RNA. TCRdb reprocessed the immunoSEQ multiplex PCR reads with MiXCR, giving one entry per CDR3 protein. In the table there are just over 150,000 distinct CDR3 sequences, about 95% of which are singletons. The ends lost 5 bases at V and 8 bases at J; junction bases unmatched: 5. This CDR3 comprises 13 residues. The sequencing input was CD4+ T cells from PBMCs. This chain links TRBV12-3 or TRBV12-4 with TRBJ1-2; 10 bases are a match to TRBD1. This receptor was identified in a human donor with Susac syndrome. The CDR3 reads CASSRGTGEGYTF. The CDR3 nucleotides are TGTGCCAGCAGTAGGGGGACAGGGGAGGGCTACACCTTC.